The clone carrying this T cell receptor beta chain was seen just once. The data were obtained in a study of shared T cell receptors in the human thymus. The CDR3 covers 16 residues. CDR1 and CDR2 from the germline V gene are LNHNV and YYDKDF (reference sequence). V trimming: 7 bases; J trimming: 6 bases; junction bases outside the gene matches: 11. Clones were sequenced by immunoSEQ multiplex PCR, and TCRdb holds only the in-frame ones, with some missing. Here the sample spans 500,000 to 850,000 clones, 70% to 90% being singletons. The same sample was also studied in work on human thymus T cells.

The receptor was isolated from a boy under two years old with a congenital heart defect. Specimen: thymocytes. V is TRBV15 and J is TRBJ2-2; TRBD1 aligns across 10 bases. The CDR3 DNA is TGTGCCACCACTCGGACAGGGGGTTTATCTGCCGGGGAGCTGTTTTTT. Its protein product is CATTRTGGLSAGELFF.